Listed below are T cell receptor beta chains from one sample, sequenced in a study of cytomegalovirus exposure and HLA in healthy donors. Profiled with immunoSEQ multiplex PCR; TCRdb holds only in-frame clones, not every one. The table shows roughly 130,000 clones, with roughly 82% occurring only once. What was sequenced was PBMCs. These receptors originate from a woman aged 18 to 35 in good health and CMV-seropositive. Each CDR3 is given with its conserved first and last residue. Clone size appears in some rows only: once, few, many, or a class for an expanded clone.

size | J | V | CDR3
once | TRBJ2-7 | TRBV27 | CASSLGQAILYEQYF
. | TRBJ2-3 | TRBV11-2 | CASSKSISDTQYF
. | TRBJ2-7 | TRBV6-1 | CASQTGPISSYEQYF
. | TRBJ2-1 | TRBV6-5 | CASSSASGGSDEQFF
. | TRBJ2-1 | TRBV19 | CASSMTSGGYEQFF
. | TRBJ1-5 | TRBV11-2 | CASSLGRGGNQPQHF
. | TRBJ2-7 | TRBV7-7 | CASSLAPGAYEQYF
. | TRBJ1-5 | TRBV6-5 | CASSPDRGTNQPQHF
. | TRBJ2-1 | TRBV4-1 | CASRQVVSQSSYNEQFF
. | TRBJ2-2 | TRBV7-6 | CASSAQLGGGGGGDTGELFF
. | TRBJ2-1 | TRBV5-6 | CASSEGGSSYNEQFF
. | TRBJ2-1 | TRBV30 | CAWSRQSYNEQFF
. | TRBJ1-2 | TRBV5-6 | CASSLDTNYGYTF
. | TRBJ2-3 | TRBV11-2 | CASTTIGGPADTQYF
. | TRBJ2-5 | TRBV2 | CASSDGLAGGPGRETQYF
. | TRBJ1-2 | TRBV5-1 | CASSPRDNNYGYTF
. | TRBJ1-1 | TRBV14 | CASSQAGGTEAFF
. | TRBJ2-7 | TRBV13 | CASRRTGSSYEQYF
. | TRBJ1-6 | TRBV5-1 | CASSLSPYNSPLHF
. | TRBJ1-1 | TRBV11-2 | CASSLDGEYTEAFF
. | TRBJ1-2 | TRBV10-3 | CAISEGQGGSYTF
. | . | TRBV6-1 | CASSGDSYEQYF
. | TRBJ1-6 | TRBV5-1 | CASSLRWDRGYSPLHF
. | TRBJ2-1 | TRBV10-3 | CAISESDFRSSYNEQFF
. | TRBJ1-2 | TRBV7-3 | CASSVTGQPSYGYTF
. | TRBJ2-7 | TRBV5-6 | CASSSPPGQVIYEQYF
few | TRBJ2-5 | TRBV6-5 | CASSYSGGQETQYF
. | TRBJ1-1 | TRBV29-1 | CSAPPSGQGLDTEAFF
. | TRBJ2-2 | TRBV6-4 | CASGTGTGDTGELFF
. | TRBJ2-5 | TRBV15 | CATSSGDRGLETQYF
. | TRBJ1-1 | TRBV5-1 | CASSRGLAEAFF
. | TRBJ1-1 | TRBV4-1 | CASSQVTGGAHTEAFF
once | TRBJ1-6 | TRBV5-1 | CASSLDRVDSPLHF
. | . | TRBV19 | CASSDRGSEQYF
. | TRBJ2-3 | TRBV6-5 | CASSYSARSDTQYF
. | . | TRBV5-6 | CASSLGDFPYEQYF
few | TRBJ2-7 | TRBV25-1 | CASSESGEYEQYF
few | TRBJ2-2 | TRBV5-4 | CASSLDRGNTGELFF